The 9 T cell receptor beta chains below were found in one sample sequenced in a study of blood T cells in healthy people across ages. For the second PCR, which ran for roughly 6 to 12 cycles, a sample-barcoded 5' primer and a J-beta primer mix were used. TCRdb fed the 5' RACE reads into MiXCR, producing one record per CDR3 protein. The sample consists of about a million distinct CDR3 sequences, 35% to 45% of them appearing once. Sequenced sample: blood. These receptors were taken from a man between 18 and 29 years old in good health.

The chain employs TRBV20-1 and TRBJ1-2; D gene uncertain. Trimming left V 6 bases short and J 3 bases short, with 8 bases between. Germline V CDR1 and CDR2: DFQATT, SNEGSKA (reference sequence). The CDR3 is 11 residues long. CDR3 coding DNA: TGCAGTGCAGGCCAGTACTATGGCTACACCTTC. Translation: CSAGQYYGYTF.

Turning to this clonotype: This may come from a read error, since a much larger clone is one base off. The rearrangement uses TRBV5-1 and TRBJ2-7; D is possibly TRBD2 (6 bases). V lost 3 bases and J lost 4, with 11 bases in between. The CDR3 length is 13 residues. Looked up from germline, CDR1 is SGHRS and CDR2 is YFSETQ. CDR3 in DNA: TGCGCCAGCAGCTGGACCGGGACTTACGAGCAGTACTTC. Encoded protein: CASSWTGTYEQYF.

This clonotype was seen a handful of times. The rearrangement uses TRBV28 and TRBJ1-2; D gene unclear. The CDR3 sequence is 12 residues long. V was cut by 2 bases and J by 8 bases, with 9 bases left in between. CDR1 is MDHEN, CDR2 SYDVKM, per germline. This CDR3 is CASSLGEIGYTF. CDR3 nucleotides: TGTGCCAGCAGTTTAGGAGAGATCGGCTACACCTTC.

The V gene is TRBV9, the J gene TRBJ2-3; TRBD1 matches 8 bases. Germline V CDR1 and CDR2: SGDLS, YYNGEE. V trimming: 3 bases; J trimming: 0 bases; junction bases outside the gene matches: 18. This CDR3 comprises 20 residues. CDR3 sequence (DNA): TGTGCCAGCAGCGGATTGAGCCGGGACAGGAGTCAATCTAGCACAGATACGCAGTATTTT. It encodes CASSGLSRDRSQSSTDTQYF.

In DNA form, the CDR3 reads TGTGCCAGCAGCTCCGTACGCTTAACCCGGGACAGGGGTCTCCTAGCCAAAAACATTCAGTACTTC. This translates into CASSSVRLTRDRGLLAKNIQYF. The gene calls are TRBV11-2 and TRBJ2-4; 10 nucleotides match TRBD1. V was pared by 4 bases and J by 0 bases, with 21 bases of the junction left unmatched. The CDR3 spans 22 residues. Germline CDR1 reads SGHAT; CDR2 reads FQNNGV. Complete variable domain (other parts from reference TRBV11-2 and TRBJ2-4): EAGVAQSPRYKIIEKRQSVAFWCNPISGHATLYWYQQILGQGPKLLIQFQNNGVVDDSQLPKDRFSAERLKGVDSTLKIQPAKLEDSAVYLCASSSVRLTRDRGLLAKNIQYFGAGTRLSVL.

This clonotype was counted only a few times. The chain is built from TRBV2 and TRBJ1-2, with D hard to call. The germline V gene has CDR1 SNHLY and CDR2 FYNNEI. Trimming stripped 4 bases from V and 2 bases from J, with 5 bases between. The CDR3 is made up of 12 amino acids. The CDR3 sequence is CASSAENYGYTF. The CDR3 nucleotides are TGTGCCAGCAGTGCCGAGAACTATGGCTACACCTTC. Based on the CDR3 plus reference TRBV2 and TRBJ1-2, the full variable domain is EPEVTQTPSHQVTQMGQEVILRCVPISNHLYFYWYRQILGQKVEFLVSFYNNEISEKSEIFDDQFSVERPDGSNFTLKIRSTKLEDSAMYFCASSAENYGYTFGSGTRLTVV.

J is TRBJ2-5 and V is TRBV20-1; maybe TRBD1 (6 bases). CDR1 is DFQATT and CDR2 is SNEGSKA in the germline V gene (reference sequence). The CDR3 covers 13 residues. V dropped 6 bases and J dropped 11 bases, with 22 bases sitting between them. CDR3 in DNA: TGCAGTGCCACTCAGGGACAACCGAATGAGCAGTACTTC. It yields the protein CSATQGQPNEQYF.

J is TRBJ2-1 and V is TRBV27; 7 positions match TRBD1. CDR3 length: 16 amino acids. With 6 bases clipped from V and 3 bases from J, the junction kept 11 bases outside the gene matches. CDR1 MNHEY and CDR2 SMNVEV come from the germline V gene (reference sequence). The CDR3, as DNA: TGTGCCAGCAGAGTCGGGACAGAGAGTTTCTACAATGAGCAGTTCTTC. It specifies CASRVGTESFYNEQFF.

This clonotype turned up a few times. The genes are TRBV6-5 and TRBJ2-1; a possible D gene is TRBD1 (6 bases). The CDR3 runs to 14 residues. From germline, CDR1 is MNHEY and CDR2 SVGAGI. V was shortened by 4 bases and J by 5 bases, with 12 bases between the two germline ends. The CDR3 protein is CASSSGVRNNEQFF. In nucleotides, the CDR3 is TGTGCCAGCAGTTCAGGGGTAAGGAACAATGAGCAGTTCTTC.